This T cell receptor (beta chain) emerged from a study of T cells in Graves' hyperthyroidism and ophthalmopathy. The germline V gene has CDR1 DFQATT and CDR2 SNEGSKA (reference sequence). The CDR3 loop spans 16 amino acids. With 0 bases clipped from V and 8 bases from J, the junction kept 12 bases outside the gene matches. Amplification targeted TCR beta CDR3 regions from RNA transcripts. The study used the HTBI primer set for a first-round RT-PCR of the TCR CDR3. In TCRdb, the multiplex PCR reads were re-called with MiXCR into one record per CDR3 protein. The profile shows about 290,000 distinct CDR3 sequences, approximately 18% of them singletons. This clonotype was recorded once.

V usage is TRBV20-1 and J usage is TRBJ2-2, with TRBD2 identical over 7 bases. Sequencing was done on a sample of blood. This TCR was recovered from a man in his fifties with Graves' ophthalmopathy. The CDR3 DNA follows: TGCAGTGCTAGAGATTCCTTAGCGGGCATTAGTGGGGAGCTGTTTTTT. Its translation: CSARDSLAGISGELFF.